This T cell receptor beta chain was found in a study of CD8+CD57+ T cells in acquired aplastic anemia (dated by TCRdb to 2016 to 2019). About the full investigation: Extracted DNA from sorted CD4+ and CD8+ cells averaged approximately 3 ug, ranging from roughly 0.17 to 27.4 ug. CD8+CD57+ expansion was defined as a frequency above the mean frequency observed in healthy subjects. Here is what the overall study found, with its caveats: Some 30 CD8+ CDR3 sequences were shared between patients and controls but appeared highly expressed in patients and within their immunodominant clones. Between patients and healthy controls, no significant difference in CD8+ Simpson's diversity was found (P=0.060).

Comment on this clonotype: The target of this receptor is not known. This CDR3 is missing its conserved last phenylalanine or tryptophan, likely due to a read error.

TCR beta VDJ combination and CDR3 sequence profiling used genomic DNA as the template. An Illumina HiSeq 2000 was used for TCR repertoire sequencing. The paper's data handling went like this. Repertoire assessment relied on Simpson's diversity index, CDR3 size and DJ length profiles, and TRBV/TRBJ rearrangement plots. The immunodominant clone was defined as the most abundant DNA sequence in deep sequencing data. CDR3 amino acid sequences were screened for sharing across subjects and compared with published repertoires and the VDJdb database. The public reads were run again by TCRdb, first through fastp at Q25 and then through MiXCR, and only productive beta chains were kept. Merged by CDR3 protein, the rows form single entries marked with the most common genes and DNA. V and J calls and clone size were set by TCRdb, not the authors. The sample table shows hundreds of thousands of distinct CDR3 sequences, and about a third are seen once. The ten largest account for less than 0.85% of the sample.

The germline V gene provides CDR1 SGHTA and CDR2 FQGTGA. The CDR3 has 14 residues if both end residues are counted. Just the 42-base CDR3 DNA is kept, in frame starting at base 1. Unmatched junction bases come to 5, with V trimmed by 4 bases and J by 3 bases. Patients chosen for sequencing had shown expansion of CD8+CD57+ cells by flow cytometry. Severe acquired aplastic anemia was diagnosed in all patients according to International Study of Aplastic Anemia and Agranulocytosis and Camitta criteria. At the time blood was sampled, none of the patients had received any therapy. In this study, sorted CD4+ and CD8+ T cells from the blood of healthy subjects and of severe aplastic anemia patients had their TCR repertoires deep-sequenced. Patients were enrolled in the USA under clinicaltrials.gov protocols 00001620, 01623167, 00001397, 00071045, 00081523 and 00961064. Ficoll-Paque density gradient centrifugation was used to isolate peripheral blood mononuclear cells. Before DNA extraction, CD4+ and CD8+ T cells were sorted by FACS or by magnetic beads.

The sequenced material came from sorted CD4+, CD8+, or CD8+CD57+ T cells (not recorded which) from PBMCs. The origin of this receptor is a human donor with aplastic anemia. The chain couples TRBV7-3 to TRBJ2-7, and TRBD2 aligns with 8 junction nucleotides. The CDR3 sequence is CASSSTGTSYEQYL. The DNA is TGTGCCAGCAGCTCTACCGGGACTAGCTACGAGCAGTACCTC.